Below are 21 T cell receptor beta chains sequenced from a single sample in a study of blood T cell repertoires in COVID-19. The data were produced by immunoSEQ multiplex PCR, yet TCRdb's version contains in-frame clones alone and is incomplete. Among tens of thousands of clones listed, 80% to 85% were seen once. Material for sequencing was peripheral blood. Receptors were obtained from a woman older than 75 with active or convalescent COVID-19.

This chain uses TRBV5-8 with TRBJ2-3, with 7 bases aligning to TRBD2. The trim removed 0 bases at V and 0 bases at J, leaving 1 base unmatched. CDR1 and CDR2 from the germline V gene are SGHTS and YDEGEE. CDR3 length equals 15 residues. In DNA form, the CDR3 reads TGTGCCAGCAGCTTGGCGGGGGGTAGCACAGATACGCAGTATTTT. It encodes CASSLAGGSTDTQYF.

This clone was observed a single time. The V gene is TRBV6-5, the J gene TRBJ2-2, with 10 nucleotides matching TRBD2. Per germline, CDR1 MNHEY and CDR2 SVGAGI. The CDR3 runs to 14 residues. With V trimmed by 6 bases and J by 6 bases, 4 bases remained unmatched. This CDR3 reads CASSTSGVSGELFF. CDR3 in DNA: TGTGCCAGCAGCACTAGCGGGGTGTCCGGGGAGCTGTTTTTT.

As concerns this clone: Its ends do not fully match the called genes, so a read error is possible. The chain recombines TRBV7-7 with TRBJ2-3; D possibly corresponds to TRBD1 (6 bases). The CDR3 contains 15 residues. The germline V gene has CDR1 SSHAT and CDR2 FNYEAQ (reference sequence). The CDR3 bases are TGTGCTAGCAGCCTCGGCAGGGGATCCACAGATACGCAGTATTTT. This translates into CASSLGRGSTDTQYF. Drawing the rest from reference TRBV7-7 and TRBJ2-3, the complete variable domain is GAGVSQSPRYKVTKRGQDVTLRCDPISSHATLYWYQQALGQGPEFLTYFNYEAQPDKSGLPSDRFSAERPEGSISTLTIQRTEQRDSAMYRCASSLGRGSTDTQYFGPGTRLTVL.

V and J are TRBV10-3 and TRBJ1-2; D ambiguous. Germline V lookup: CDR1 ENHRY, CDR2 SYGVKD. Trimming pared 0 bases from V and 4 bases from J, leaving 3 bases between. The CDR3 is 12 residues long. The CDR3 region has the DNA TGTGCCATCAGTGAGTCGAGCTATGGCTACACCTTC. Its protein product is CAISESSYGYTF.

The rearrangement uses TRBV18 and TRBJ1-1; D gene unclear. CDR1 is KGHSH, CDR2 LQKENI, per germline. V was shortened by 2 bases and J by 3 bases, with 7 bases between the two germline ends. This CDR3 spans 13 amino acids. This CDR3 is CASSPSSDTEAFF. The CDR3 bases are TGTGCCAGCTCACCATCAAGCGACACTGAAGCTTTCTTT.

The chain carries TRBV19 and TRBJ1-6; D ambiguous. The germline gives CDR1 LNHDA, CDR2 SQIVND (reference sequence). Trimming pared 1 base from V and 3 bases from J, leaving 7 bases between. There are 15 residues in the CDR3. CDR3 region: CASSIGGIYNSPLHF. CDR3 nucleotides: TGTGCCAGTAGTATAGGAGGGATCTATAATTCACCCCTCCACTTT.

The J gene is TRBJ2-2, the V gene TRBV2, with TRBD1 matching over 7 bases. Trimming took 6 bases from V and 4 from J; bases not matched to a gene: 8. This CDR3 has 15 amino acids. Germline V gene data show CDR1 as SNHLY and CDR2 as FYNNEI. The CDR3 loop reads CASRNDRVATGELFF. CDR3 DNA sequence: TGTGCCAGCAGGAACGACAGGGTGGCCACCGGGGAGCTGTTTTTT.

This chain uses TRBV7-9 with TRBJ1-2; TRBD1 matches 7 bases. Germline trimming cut 0 bases from V and 3 bases from J; bases unmatched to any gene: 1. Per germline, CDR1 SEHNR and CDR2 FQNEAQ (reference sequence). The CDR3 loop spans 14 amino acids. CDR3 region: CASSLAGTDYGYTF. In DNA, the CDR3 is TGTGCCAGCAGCTTAGCCGGGACAGACTATGGCTACACCTTC.

The chain couples TRBV24-1 to TRBJ2-5, with D possibly TRBD2 on 5 matching bases. Trimming left V 1 base short and J 5 bases short, with 7 bases between. This CDR3 spans 13 amino acids. Germline CDR1 is KGHDR and CDR2 is SFDVKD. CDR3 sequence (DNA): TGTGCCACCAGTGATTTCCGAGGGGAGACCCAGTACTTC. It codes for CATSDFRGETQYF.

The chain uses TRBV30 and TRBJ1-1; D is undetermined. Germline CDR1 is GTSNPN and CDR2 is SVGIG (reference sequence). The CDR3 extends over 14 amino acids. Trimming left V 4 bases short and J 3 bases short, with 15 bases between. The CDR3 spells CAWIHGQRDTEAFF. In DNA form, the CDR3 reads TGTGCCTGGATTCACGGGCAGAGGGACACTGAAGCTTTCTTT. Complete variable domain (other parts from reference TRBV30 and TRBJ1-1): SQTIHQWPATLVQPVGSPLSLECTVEGTSNPNLYWYRQAAGRGLQLLFYSVGIGQISSEVPQNLSASRPQDRQFILSSKKLLLSDSGFYLCAWIHGQRDTEAFFGQGTRLTVV.

The V call is TRBV28, the J call TRBJ1-2, with D perhaps matching TRBD1 (6 bases). From germline, CDR1 is MDHEN and CDR2 SYDVKM. The CDR3 extends over 16 amino acids. The ends were cut back, 11 bases at V and 1 base at J, with 23 bases in the middle. DNA of the CDR3: TGTGCCGTACCGGGACACACAGCCGACGTTAACTATGGCTACACCTTC. This gives the protein CAVPGHTADVNYGYTF.

This clone was seen a few times. V and J are TRBV15 and TRBJ2-7, with D possibly TRBD1 on 5 matching bases. From germline, CDR1 is LNHNV and CDR2 YYDKDF (reference sequence). The germline V and J ends were trimmed by 0 bases and 5 bases, with 14 bases remaining between them. This CDR3 is built from 15 residues. The CDR3 bases are TGTGCCACCAGCAGAGATCTTGCAGGGCCCCACGAGCAGTACTTC. Translation: CATSRDLAGPHEQYF.

The chain couples TRBV6-2 or TRBV6-3 to TRBJ2-1; possibly TRBD1 for D (6 bases). Germline V lookup: CDR1 MNHEY, CDR2 SVGEGT. The CDR3 consists of 15 residues. V was shortened by 6 bases and J by 2 bases, with 14 bases between the two germline ends. The CDR3 DNA reads TGTGCCAGCAGCCTCGTTGGGGGCGCCTACAATGAGCAGTTCTTC. This encodes CASSLVGGAYNEQFF.

This chain joins TRBV7-3 and TRBJ2-5, with 9 bases aligning to TRBD2. After removal of 5 bases from V and 2 bases from J, the junction contained 6 bases not matched to a gene. The CDR3 covers 15 residues. CDR1 is SGHTA and CDR2 is FQGTGA in the germline V gene. CDR3 amino acids: CASSKSGGPQETQYF. The CDR3 coding sequence is TGTGCCAGCAGCAAAAGCGGGGGGCCTCAAGAGACCCAGTACTTC.

The V call is TRBV18, the J call TRBJ1-3; D remains unclear. The CDR3 sequence is 15 residues long. The V gene's germline CDR1 is KGHSH and CDR2 LQKENI. V lost 3 bases to trimming and J lost 0 bases, with 9 bases between them. CDR3 protein: CASSPPFFSGNTIYF. The DNA of the CDR3 is TGTGCCAGCTCACCCCCCTTCTTCTCTGGAAACACCATATATTTT.

The chain couples TRBV20-1 to TRBJ2-1; the match to TRBD2 covers 7 bases. The CDR3 spans 17 residues. With V trimmed by 3 bases and J by 1 base, 12 bases remained unmatched. Germline V gene data show CDR1 as DFQATT and CDR2 as SNEGSKA (reference sequence). CDR3 sequence reads: CSASPLGEAGSYNEQFF. For the CDR3, the DNA is TGCAGTGCTAGTCCCCTTGGGGAAGCGGGGTCCTACAATGAGCAGTTCTTC.

This chain uses TRBV7-8 with TRBJ1-5; 7 bases match TRBD1. Germline V gene data show CDR1 as SGHVS and CDR2 as FQNEAQ. The CDR3 spans 13 residues. V dropped 4 bases and J dropped 7; count of bases not matched to a gene: 4. CDR3 loop: CASSSDRAQPQHF. The CDR3, as DNA: TGTGCCAGCAGCTCAGACAGGGCACAGCCCCAGCATTTT.

The CDR3 spells CASNSGGASDTQYF. CDR3 nucleotide sequence: TGTGCCAGCAATAGCGGGGGGGCATCAGATACGCAGTATTTT. V and J are TRBV6-5 and TRBJ2-3; 11 nucleotides align to TRBD2. This CDR3 contains 14 residues. From germline, CDR1 is MNHEY and CDR2 SVGAGI. Trimming removed 7 bases from V and 4 bases from J; junction bases left unmatched: 4.

J is TRBJ2-6 and V is TRBV27; a weak D match, TRBD1 (5 bases). The CDR3 totals 20 residues. Germline V gene lookup returns CDR1 MNHEY and CDR2 SMNVEV (reference sequence). V was pared by 3 bases and J by 0 bases, with 21 bases between. CDR3 nucleotides: TGTGCCAGCAGTTTTGAAGGGGCCTACAGTCCATACTCTGGGGCCAACGTCCTGACTTTC. Translating gives CASSFEGAYSPYSGANVLTF.

Here the CDR3 DNA reads TGTGCCAGCAGCCAGAGGCAGGGGGCTAATACGCAGTATTTT. Encoded protein: CASSQRQGANTQYF. J is TRBJ2-3 and V is TRBV5-6; 8 bases align to TRBD1. The ends lost 4 bases at V and 7 bases at J; junction bases unmatched: 8. Germline lookup yields CDR1 SGHDT and CDR2 YYEEEE. The CDR3 contains 14 residues.

V gene TRBV25-1 combines with J gene TRBJ1-4; weak D call: TRBD1 (6 bases). The V gene lost 3 bases and the J gene lost 8 bases, with 16 bases spanning the gap. The CDR3 length is 15 residues. Germline CDR1 is MGHDK and CDR2 is SYGVNS. CDR3 sequence (DNA): TGTGCCAGCAGTGATTTGAACAGGGAAAGGGAAAAACTGTTTTTT. Residues: CASSDLNREREKLFF.